One and the same sample provided the 15 T cell receptor beta chains below, sequenced in a study of blood T cell repertoires in COVID-19. Assay: immunoSEQ multiplex PCR; the TCRdb copy retains only in-frame clones and omits some. Of 250,000 or so clones listed, about 87% were seen once; the top ten hold roughly 4.3%. Sequencing was carried out using PBMCs or T cells enriched from blood (not recorded which). These receptors came from a woman aged 25 to 45 with acute COVID-19.

The rearrangement joins TRBV24-1 to TRBJ2-1, with D possibly TRBD1 on 5 matching bases. The CDR3 has 17 amino acids. Trimming pared 5 bases from V and 0 bases from J, leaving 16 bases between. Germline V gives CDR1 KGHDR, CDR2 SFDVKD. This chain's CDR3 is CATSVTGGAVSYNEQFF. The DNA of the CDR3 is TGTGCCACCAGTGTTACAGGTGGGGCGGTCTCCTACAATGAGCAGTTCTTC.

This chain joins TRBV18 and TRBJ2-3; D gene uncertain. In germline, CDR1 is KGHSH, CDR2 LQKENI. V dropped 3 bases and J dropped 2 bases, with 9 bases sitting between them. CDR3 length: 14 residues. The CDR3, as DNA: TGTGCCAGCTCACCCACCGAGGTCACAGATACGCAGTATTTT. Translation: CASSPTEVTDTQYF.

The gene calls are TRBV30 and TRBJ1-2; no firm D call. The germline gives CDR1 GTSNPN, CDR2 SVGIG (reference sequence). This CDR3 comprises 12 residues. CDR3 in amino acids: CAFRYTAYGYTF. The CDR3 nucleotides read TGTGCTTTTCGTTACACAGCCTATGGCTACACCTTC.

V usage is TRBV15 and J usage is TRBJ2-7, with D possibly being TRBD2 (6 bases). Trimming took off 3 bases at V and 0 bases at J, with 15 bases between the two ends. This CDR3 has 16 amino acids. From germline, CDR1 is LNHNV and CDR2 YYDKDF (reference sequence). This CDR3 is CATSSLGTHHSYEQYF. CDR3 nucleotides: TGTGCCACCAGCAGTCTCGGGACTCACCACTCCTACGAGCAGTACTTC. Based on the CDR3 plus reference TRBV15 and TRBJ2-7, the full variable domain is DAMVIQNPRYQVTQFGKPVTLSCSQTLNHNVMYWYQQKSSQAPKLLFHYYDKDFNNEADTPDNFQSRRPNTSFCFLDIRSPGLGDTAMYLCATSSLGTHHSYEQYFGPGTRLTVT.

The rearrangement links TRBV11-2 to TRBJ1-4; D not certain. Deletions cut 2 bases from V and 3 bases from J, with 10 bases between. The CDR3 sequence is 15 residues long. Germline CDR1 reads SGHAT; CDR2 reads FQNNGV. In nucleotides, the CDR3 is TGTGCCAGCAGCTTATTTCGGACTCCTAATGAAAAACTGTTTTTT. Translation: CASSLFRTPNEKLFF. The full variable domain, its missing parts supplied by reference TRBV11-2 and TRBJ1-4, is EAGVAQSPRYKIIEKRQSVAFWCNPISGHATLYWYQQILGQGPKLLIQFQNNGVVDDSQLPKDRFSAERLKGVDSTLKIQPAKLEDSAVYLCASSLFRTPNEKLFFGSGTQLSVL.

The CDR3 nucleotides read TGTGCCAGCAGCCATACGGACAGGGGGACTGAAGCTTTCTTT. Its translation: CASSHTDRGTEAFF. The chain links TRBV3-1 (or the pseudogene TRBV3-2) to TRBJ1-1; 10 bases match TRBD1. Germline values: CDR1 LGHDT, CDR2 YNNKEL (reference sequence). The CDR3 runs to 14 residues. The junction had 3 bases not matched to a gene; V was cut back by 3 bases and J by 5 bases.

V gene TRBV6-6 combines with J gene TRBJ1-6, with 9 bases identical to TRBD1. The CDR3 has 17 amino acids. V dropped 5 bases and J dropped 7; count of bases not matched to a gene: 12. CDR1 is MNHNY and CDR2 is SVGAGI in the germline V gene (reference sequence). The DNA for the CDR3 is TGTGCCAGCAGTCGACTGGACAGGGGCCGCCCAAATTCACCCCTCCACTTT. Amino acid sequence: CASSRLDRGRPNSPLHF.

Of note for this clone: Other DNA sequences in this sample translate to the same CDR3. The chain uses TRBV3-1 (or the pseudogene TRBV3-2) and TRBJ2-2, with D possibly being TRBD2 (5 bases). There are 14 residues in the CDR3. The V gene's germline CDR1 is LGHDT and CDR2 YNNKEL (reference sequence). Trimming took off 3 bases at V and 6 bases at J, with 11 bases between the two ends. CDR3 nucleotide sequence: TGTGCCAGCAGCCAGCAAGGAGGTCCCGGGGAGCTGTTTTTT. Translated: CASSQQGGPGELFF.

This sequence joins TRBV28 and TRBJ1-5, with a tentative D call TRBD1 (5 bases). V was pared by 2 bases and J by 6 bases, with 11 bases between. This CDR3 is 14 amino acids long. In germline, CDR1 is MDHEN, CDR2 SYDVKM. CDR3 loop: CASSLGGTRQPQHF. The DNA of the CDR3 is TGTGCCAGCAGTTTAGGGGGGACGCGTCAGCCCCAGCATTTT. Based on the CDR3 plus reference TRBV28 and TRBJ1-5, the full variable domain is DVKVTQSSRYLVKRTGEKVFLECVQDMDHENMFWYRQDPGLGLRLIYFSYDVKMKEKGDIPEGYSVSREKKERFSLILESASTNQTSMYLCASSLGGTRQPQHFGDGTRLSIL.

V usage is TRBV12-1 and J usage is TRBJ2-7; the D call TRBD2 from the table was never checked on the DNA. TRBV12-1 is a pseudogene. The CDR3 covers 13 residues. The CDR3 nucleotides are TGTGCCAGCAGCCCCTCGCGTAGCCACGAGCAGTACTTC. Protein product: CASSPSRSHEQYF.

The V gene is TRBV28, the J gene TRBJ2-7; 7 bases map to TRBD1. With V trimmed by 3 bases and J by 4 bases, 6 bases remained unmatched. CDR1 and CDR2 (germline): MDHEN, SYDVKM. The length of the CDR3 is 14 residues. The CDR3 sequence: CASSFWTGRYEQYF. The CDR3 coding sequence is TGTGCCAGCAGTTTCTGGACAGGAAGATACGAGCAGTACTTC.

This chain uses TRBV19 with TRBJ2-1; D uncertain. This CDR3 contains 12 residues. The germline V gene encodes CDR1 LNHDA and CDR2 SQIVND (reference sequence). V was trimmed by 5 bases and J by 12 bases, leaving 14 bases between them. CDR3: CASSHDSVGQFF. CDR3 DNA: TGTGCCAGTAGTCATGACTCAGTAGGGCAGTTCTTC.

This rearrangement joins TRBV6-5 to TRBJ2-1; tentative D call: TRBD2 (5 bases). Germline V gene data show CDR1 as MNHEY and CDR2 as SVGAGI. Trimming removed 0 bases from V and 8 bases from J, with 14 bases in between. The CDR3 has 15 residues. The CDR3 loop is CASSYSPGDRHEQFF. As DNA, the CDR3 is TGTGCCAGCAGTTACTCGCCCGGGGATAGACATGAGCAGTTCTTC.

V and J are TRBV5-1 and TRBJ2-1; a possible D gene is TRBD2 (6 bases). Trimming took 3 bases from V and 0 from J, leaving 10 bases between them. Germline-derived CDR1 and CDR2 are SGHRS and YFSETQ. The CDR3 totals 15 residues. This CDR3 is CASSSGTPSYNEQFF. In DNA, the CDR3 is TGCGCCAGCAGCTCCGGGACTCCCTCCTACAATGAGCAGTTCTTC.

Only a few counts were recorded for this clone. The V gene is TRBV5-1, the J gene TRBJ2-7; 9 positions agree with TRBD1. The CDR3 totals 15 residues. CDR1 and CDR2 from the germline V gene are SGHRS and YFSETQ. V gave up 5 bases and J gave up 3 bases; unmatched junction bases: 9. The CDR3 DNA follows: TGCGCCAGCAGTTCGGGACAGGGTCCTTACTACGAGCAGTACTTC. It yields the protein CASSSGQGPYYEQYF.